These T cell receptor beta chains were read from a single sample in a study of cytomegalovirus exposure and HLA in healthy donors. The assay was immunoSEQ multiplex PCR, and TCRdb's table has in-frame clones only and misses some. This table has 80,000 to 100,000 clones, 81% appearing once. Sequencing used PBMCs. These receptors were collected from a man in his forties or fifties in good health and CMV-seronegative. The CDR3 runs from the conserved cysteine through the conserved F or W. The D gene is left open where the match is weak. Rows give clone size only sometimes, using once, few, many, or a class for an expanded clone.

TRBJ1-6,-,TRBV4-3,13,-,CVSSRRDNSPLHF,TGCGTCAGCAGCCGTCGGGATAATTCACCCCTCCACTTT
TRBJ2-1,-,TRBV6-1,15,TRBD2,CASSLGAGGLVEQFF,TGTGCCAGCAGCCTAGGGGCGGGGGGGCTGGTTGAGCAGTTCTTC
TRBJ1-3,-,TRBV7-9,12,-,CASSFLANTIYF,TGTGCCAGCAGCTTTCTAGCGAACACCATATATTTT
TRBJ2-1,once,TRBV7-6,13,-,CASSLVVRGEQFF,TGTGCCAGCAGCTTAGTTGTCCGCGGTGAGCAGTTCTTC
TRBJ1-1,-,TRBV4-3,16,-,CASSQEIGGMNTEAFF,TGCGCCAGCAGCCAAGAGATAGGAGGAATGAACACTGAAGCTTTCTTT
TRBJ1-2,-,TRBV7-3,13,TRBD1,CASSLGQGYGYTF,TGTGCCAGCAGCTTAGGACAGGGCTATGGCTACACCTTC
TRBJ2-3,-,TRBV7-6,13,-,CASSPPGTDTQYF,TGTGCCAGCAGCCCCCCCGGCACAGATACGCAGTATTTT
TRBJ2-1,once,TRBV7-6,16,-,CASSSDGALSYNEQFF,TGTGCCAGCAGCTCAGATGGGGCCCTATCCTACAATGAGCAGTTCTTC
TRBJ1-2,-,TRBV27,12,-,CASSTASEGYTF,TGTGCCAGCAGTACAGCCTCCGAGGGCTACACCTTC
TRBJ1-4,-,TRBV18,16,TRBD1,CASSPTDRVTNEKLFF,TGTGCCAGCTCACCAACCGACAGGGTGACTAATGAAAAACTGTTTTTT
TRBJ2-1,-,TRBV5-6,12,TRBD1,CASSGRQGAPIF,TGTGCCAGCAGCGGAAGACAGGGGGCCCCGATCTTC
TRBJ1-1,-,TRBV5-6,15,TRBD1,CASSLRLTGGTEAFF,TGTGCCAGCAGCTTGCGCTTAACAGGGGGGACTGAAGCTTTCTTT
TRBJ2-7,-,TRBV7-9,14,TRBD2,CAGSGGSGTYEQYF,TGTGCCGGCTCGGGGGGGTCTGGTACCTACGAGCAGTACTTC
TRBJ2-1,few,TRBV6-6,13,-,CASLGRGSSEQFF,TGTGCCAGCCTAGGGCGGGGCTCGAGTGAGCAGTTCTTC
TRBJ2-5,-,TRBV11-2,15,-,CASSLWQGAVETQYF,TGTGCCAGCAGCTTATGGCAAGGGGCCGTGGAGACCCAGTACTTC
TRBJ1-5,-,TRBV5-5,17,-,CASSLVPLGAKHEPQHF,TGTGCCAGCAGCTTGGTCCCCCTGGGGGCGAAGCACGAGCCCCAGCATTTT
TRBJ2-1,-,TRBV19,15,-,CASSIVATAYNEQFF,TGTGCCAGTAGTATAGTGGCGACAGCATACAATGAGCAGTTCTTC
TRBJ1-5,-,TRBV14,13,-,CASSQAAGQPQHF,TGTGCCAGCAGCCAGGCTGCTGGTCAGCCCCAGCATTTT
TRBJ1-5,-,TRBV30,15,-,CAWSRTGKGNQPQHF,TGTGCCTGGAGCAGGACGGGGAAGGGCAATCAGCCCCAGCATTTT
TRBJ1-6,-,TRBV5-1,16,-,CASSPEAALLNSPLHF,TGCGCCAGCAGTCCCGAGGCGGCGCTCCTCAATTCACCCCTCCACTTT
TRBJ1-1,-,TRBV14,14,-,CASRPPGQGPKAFF,TGTGCCAGCAGACCACCGGGACAAGGACCCAAAGCTTTCTTT
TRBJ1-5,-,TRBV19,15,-,CASNHPGKVNQPQHF,TGTGCCAGTAACCACCCCGGGAAGGTCAATCAGCCCCAGCATTTT
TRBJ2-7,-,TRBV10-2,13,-,CATQGQNSYEQYF,TGCGCCACCCAGGGGCAGAACTCCTACGAGCAGTACTTC
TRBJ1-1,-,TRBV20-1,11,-,CSASPHTEAFF,TGCAGTGCTAGCCCTCACACTGAAGCTTTCTTT
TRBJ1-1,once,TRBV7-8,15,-,CASSLGGQLSTEAFF,TGTGCCAGCAGCTTAGGAGGACAGTTATCCACTGAAGCTTTCTTT
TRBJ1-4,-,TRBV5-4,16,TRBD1,CASSNRGKTTNEKLFF,TGTGCCAGCAGCAACAGGGGGAAGACAACTAATGAAAAACTGTTTTTT
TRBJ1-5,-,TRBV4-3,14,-,CASSQDQRDQPQHF,TGCGCCAGCAGCCAAGATCAGAGGGATCAGCCCCAGCATTTT
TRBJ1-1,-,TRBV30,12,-,CAWDRLNTEAFF,TGTGCCTGGGACAGACTGAACACTGAAGCTTTCTTT
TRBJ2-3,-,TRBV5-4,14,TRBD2,CASSRGGGTDTQYF,TGTGCCAGCAGCCGCGGGGGGGGCACAGATACGCAGTATTTT
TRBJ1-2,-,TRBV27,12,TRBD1,CASSFNRGVPTF,TGTGCCAGCAGTTTTAACAGGGGGGTTCCGACCTTC
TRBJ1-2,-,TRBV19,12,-,CASSIIGGGYTF,TGTGCCAGTAGTATTATTGGAGGAGGCTACACCTTC
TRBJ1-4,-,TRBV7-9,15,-,CASSFQGTNLEKLFF,TGTGCCAGCAGCTTTCAGGGGACTAACCTTGAAAAACTGTTTTTT
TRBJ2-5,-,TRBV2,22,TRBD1,CASSLTQGTGGFGQGIRETQYF,TGTGCCAGCAGCCTAACGCAGGGGACAGGGGGTTTTGGTCAGGGTATTAGGGAGACCCAGTACTTC
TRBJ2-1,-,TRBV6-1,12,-,CASRKTGGEQFF,TGTGCCAGCAGGAAGACTGGTGGTGAGCAGTTCTTC
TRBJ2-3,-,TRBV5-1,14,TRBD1,CASSSGQGTDTQYF,TGCGCCAGCAGCTCAGGACAGGGAACAGATACGCAGTATTTT
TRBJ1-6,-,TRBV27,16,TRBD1,CASTPLGQGSNSPLHF,TGTGCCAGCACCCCTCTGGGACAGGGCAGTAATTCACCCCTCCACTTT
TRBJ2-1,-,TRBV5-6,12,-,CASSEDINEQFF,TGTGCCAGCAGCGAGGACATTAATGAGCAGTTCTTC
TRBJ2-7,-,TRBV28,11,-,CASREVYEQYF,TGTGCCAGCCGGGAAGTTTACGAGCAGTACTTC
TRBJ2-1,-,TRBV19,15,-,CASSIKRSGYNEQFF,TGTGCCAGTAGTATAAAGCGGTCGGGCTACAATGAGCAGTTCTTC
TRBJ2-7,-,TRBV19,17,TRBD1,CASSTPGTGKIGYEQYF,TGTGCCAGTAGTACCCCCGGGACAGGGAAGATAGGCTACGAGCAGTACTTC
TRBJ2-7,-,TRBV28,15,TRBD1,CASRPSGTAFYEQYF,TGTGCCAGCAGACCGTCCGGGACAGCCTTCTACGAGCAGTACTTC
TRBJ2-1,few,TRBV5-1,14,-,CASIPDSTYNEQFF,TGCGCCAGCATCCCTGACAGTACCTACAATGAGCAGTTCTTC
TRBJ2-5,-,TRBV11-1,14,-,CASRNLRGGETQYF,TGTGCCAGCAGAAACTTGAGGGGGGGAGAGACCCAGTACTTC